The following is a T cell receptor (beta chain) sequence with its context. Its antigen is as yet unknown. Losses at the gene ends were 5 bases for V and 3 bases for J; bases not matched to a gene: 5. CDR1 and CDR2 (germline): LNHDA, SQIVND (reference sequence). This CDR3 region has 15 residues. The entry originates in a study of cytomegalovirus exposure and HLA in healthy donors. Study observations and caveats: A classifier reportedly called cytomegalovirus status with high sensitivity and specificity.

The PCR was carried out with 60 Vbeta primers and 13 Jbeta primers. This table comes from immunoSEQ multiplex PCR, and its TCRdb copy is limited to in-frame clones, with some not included. The table includes approximately 100,000 clones, 60% to 80% detected once. The chain uses TRBV19 and TRBJ2-2; 8 bases line up with TRBD1. What was sequenced was PBMCs. The sequence was obtained from a human donor in good health. CDR3 coding DNA: TGTGCCAGTAGTCACGGGACAGGATACACCGGGGAGCTGTTTTTT. It translates to CASSHGTGYTGELFF.